This passage covers 23 T cell receptor beta chains from one sample sequenced in a study of vaccination and CD4 T cells after COVID-19. Treatment given: roughly 10-day PBMC culture with coronavirus spike peptide pools or control peptides (ViraFEST assay). The Oncomine TCR Beta short-read assay was applied to DNA of cultured CD4+ T cells. TCRdb re-derived calls from the PCR reads in MiXCR, one entry per CDR3 protein. The sample lists 20,000 to 25,000 distinct CDR3 sequences; around 50% were seen once. Antigens for these TCRs are unknown. The source material was CD4+ T cells from blood, cultured in vitro. The receptor set was obtained from a human donor who had recovered from COVID-19.

The J gene is TRBJ1-1, the V gene TRBV10-1; D call uncertain. The V gene's germline CDR1 is WNHNN and CDR2 SYGVQD (reference sequence). With 3 bases removed from V and 0 bases from J, the gap between germline ends came to 5 bases. CDR3 size: 13 residues. The CDR3 here is CASSDRLNTEAFF. DNA for the CDR3: TGCGCCAGCAGTGATCGGTTGAACACTGAAGCTTTCTTT.

The genes are TRBV20-1 and TRBJ2-3; 12 bases line up with TRBD1. V gave up 5 bases and J gave up 3 bases; unmatched junction bases: 3. The V gene's germline CDR1 is DFQATT and CDR2 SNEGSKA (reference sequence). The CDR3 is 14 residues long. The CDR3: CSAGDRGRTDTQYF. In DNA form, the CDR3 reads TGCAGTGCTGGGGACAGGGGGCGGACAGATACGCAGTATTTT.

This chain links TRBV12-3 or TRBV12-4 with TRBJ2-5; possibly TRBD1 for D (6 bases). The CDR3 runs to 13 residues. V was pared by 5 bases and J by 5 bases, with 12 bases between. The CDR3 sequence is CASSKGVWETQYF. The CDR3 DNA reads as TGTGCCAGCAGTAAGGGGGTATGGGAGACCCAGTACTTC.

The rearrangement joins TRBV2 to TRBJ2-1; 10 bases fit TRBD2. The CDR3 covers 17 residues. The germline V gene has CDR1 SNHLY and CDR2 FYNNEI. The V and J ends lost 5 bases and 4 bases, in that order; junction bases with no gene match: 11. CDR3: CASSPLSGGSLYNEQFF. Here the CDR3 DNA reads TGTGCCAGCAGTCCCCTTAGCGGGGGGTCGCTATACAATGAGCAGTTCTTC.

The rearrangement links TRBV28 to TRBJ1-2; possibly TRBD1 for D (6 bases). The V gene's germline CDR1 is MDHEN and CDR2 SYDVKM. The CDR3 contains 14 residues. Trimming cost V 1 base and J 4 bases, with 10 bases left between them. The CDR3 DNA follows: TGTGCCAGCAGTTTATCGATAGGGGGCTATGGCTACACCTTC. Translating it yields CASSLSIGGYGYTF.

V is TRBV6-1 and J is TRBJ1-6; D may be TRBD1 (5 bases). Germline V gene data show CDR1 as MNHNS and CDR2 as SASEGT. The V end lost 5 bases, the J end lost 5 bases, and 16 bases lay between the germline ends. CDR3 length: 16 residues. The CDR3 protein is CASSRDRRIDNSPLHF. CDR3 sequence (DNA): TGTGCCAGCAGTAGGGACCGACGTATAGATAATTCACCCCTCCACTTT.

The chain carries TRBV19 and TRBJ1-5; D remains ambiguous. This CDR3 comprises 15 residues. Trimming stripped 6 bases from V and 6 bases from J, with 18 bases between. In germline, CDR1 is LNHDA, CDR2 SQIVND (reference sequence). CDR3: CASSRRGGLSQPQHF. CDR3 sequence (DNA): TGTGCCAGTAGCCGACGCGGAGGGTTAAGTCAGCCCCAGCATTTT.

The rearrangement links TRBV2 to TRBJ2-7, with TRBD2 identical over 7 bases. The germline V gene has CDR1 SNHLY and CDR2 FYNNEI. Losses at the gene ends were 6 bases for V and 5 bases for J; bases not matched to a gene: 13. This CDR3 contains 15 residues. CDR3 sequence reads: CASRSFGGGPDEQYF. CDR3 bases: TGTGCCAGCAGATCTTTCGGGGGAGGGCCGGACGAGCAGTACTTC.

J is TRBJ2-7 and V is TRBV18; 14 nucleotides align to TRBD2. The CDR3 covers 19 residues. Germline CDR1 KGHSH, CDR2 LQKENI. Losses at the gene ends were 3 bases for V and 1 base for J; bases not matched to a gene: 11. CDR3 protein: CASSPSPGTSGSTSYEQYF. DNA for the CDR3: TGTGCCAGCTCACCTTCCCCGGGGACTAGCGGGAGCACATCCTACGAGCAGTACTTC.

This clonotype was seen more than once but under ten times. This chain connects TRBV10-1 to TRBJ2-3; the match to TRBD1 covers 9 bases. The CDR3 sequence is 15 residues long. Germline lookup yields CDR1 WNHNN and CDR2 SYGVQD (reference sequence). J lost 0 bases, V lost 8 bases, and 6 bases had no gene match. The chain's CDR3 is CASGDRDLSTDTQYF. DNA for the CDR3: TGCGCCAGCGGGGACAGGGACCTCAGCACAGATACGCAGTATTTT.

The rearrangement joins TRBV12-3 or TRBV12-4 to TRBJ2-5; either TRBD1 or TRBD2 may fit D (6 bases each). CDR3 length: 14 residues. V dropped 4 bases and J dropped 5 bases, with 14 bases sitting between them. The CDR3 loop is CASSYWGAGETQYF. In nucleotides, the CDR3 is TGTGCCAGCAGTTACTGGGGGGCAGGGGAGACCCAGTACTTC.

This clonotype showed up just a few times. The rearrangement links TRBV11-2 to TRBJ1-1; D not certain. CDR1 and CDR2 (germline): SGHAT, FQNNGV. CDR3 length equals 14 residues. Trimming left V 5 bases short and J 0 bases short, with 10 bases between. CDR3 region: CASSPPGMNTEAFF. Written as DNA, the CDR3 is TGTGCCAGCAGCCCCCCAGGAATGAACACTGAAGCTTTCTTT. The full variable domain, completed using reference TRBV11-2 and TRBJ1-1, is EAGVAQSPRYKIIEKRQSVAFWCNPISGHATLYWYQQILGQGPKLLIQFQNNGVVDDSQLPKDRFSAERLKGVDSTLKIQPAKLEDSAVYLCASSPPGMNTEAFFGQGTRLTVV.

This clonotype was detected a few times. The chain carries TRBV21-1 and TRBJ2-7; the table gives TRBD2 as D, unverified against the DNA. TRBV21-1 is tagged as a pseudogene. CDR3 size: 12 residues. The CDR3 protein is CASLAGGYEQYF. CDR3 nucleotides: TGTGCCAGCCTAGCGGGGGGTTACGAGCAGTACTTC.

V and J are TRBV19 and TRBJ2-1; D perhaps matches TRBD1 (5 bases). Trimming shortened V by 4 bases and J by 12 bases, and 16 bases separated the two germline ends. Germline CDR1 and CDR2: LNHDA and SQIVND (reference sequence). The CDR3 is made up of 13 amino acids. The CDR3 bases are TGTGCCAGTAGTACCTCAGGGAAAGGTGGGCAGTTCTTC. Translated: CASSTSGKGGQFF.

The chain recombines TRBV7-8 with TRBJ2-1; D is perhaps TRBD2 (6 bases). The length of the CDR3 is 15 residues. Germline V gives CDR1 SGHVS, CDR2 FQNEAQ. The ends were cut back, 3 bases at V and 7 bases at J, with 16 bases in the middle. CDR3 DNA: TGTGCCAGCAGCTTGAGACTCGGCGGGGTTAATGAGCAGTTCTTC. Translated, it gives CASSLRLGGVNEQFF.

The rearrangement uses TRBV7-3 and TRBJ1-6, with a weak D call TRBD1 (5 bases). The CDR3 extends over 15 amino acids. Germline V gene data show CDR1 as SGHTA and CDR2 as FQGTGA. V shed 4 bases and J shed 9 bases, with 16 bases lying between them. The DNA for the CDR3 is TGTGCCAGCAGCTCGGGGCCTGCGGCGACTTCACCCCTCCACTTT. Its protein is CASSSGPAATSPLHF.

The chain employs TRBV27 and TRBJ2-7; 9 bases are shared with TRBD1. J lost 8 bases, V lost 5 bases, and 10 bases had no gene match. CDR3 length: 14 amino acids. Germline lookup yields CDR1 MNHEY and CDR2 SMNVEV (reference sequence). CDR3 nucleotide sequence: TGTGCCAGCAGTCCCCGGGACAGGGACCTTCAGCAGTACTTC. This encodes CASSPRDRDLQQYF.

This clonotype was detected only a few times. This chain links TRBV20-1 with TRBJ2-2, with D possibly matching TRBD1 (6 bases). Trimming took off 5 bases at V and 5 bases at J, with 12 bases between the two ends. The CDR3 contains 13 residues. CDR1 and CDR2 from the germline V gene are DFQATT and SNEGSKA (reference sequence). CDR3 protein: CSASQGLTGELFF. CDR3 bases: TGCAGTGCTTCACAGGGATTGACCGGGGAGCTGTTTTTT.

The rearrangement uses TRBV6-5 and TRBJ2-1; a weak D match, TRBD2 (6 bases). Germline V gene sequence: CDR1 MNHEY, CDR2 SVGAGI. The V end lost 0 bases, the J end lost 2 bases, and 17 bases lay between the germline ends. The CDR3 extends over 18 amino acids. CDR3 amino acids: CASSYSPPSVRTYNEQFF. In DNA, the CDR3 is TGTGCCAGCAGTTACTCCCCTCCTAGCGTTCGGACCTACAATGAGCAGTTCTTC.

This chain connects TRBV7-9 to TRBJ2-7; TRBD2 aligns across 9 bases. The CDR3 runs 14 residues. In germline, CDR1 is SEHNR, CDR2 FQNEAQ (reference sequence). Germline trimming cut 5 bases from V and 5 bases from J; bases unmatched to any gene: 7. The CDR3 region has the DNA TGTGCCAGCAGCCGTACTAGCGGGTTCGACGAGCAGTACTTC. Translation: CASSRTSGFDEQYF.

This clonotype was seen more than once but under ten times. The chain recombines TRBV6-2 or TRBV6-3 with TRBJ1-4; 11 bases are a match to TRBD1. V lost 8 bases to trimming and J lost 11 bases; unmatched junction nucleotides: 7. The CDR3 loop spans 13 amino acids. Looked up from germline, CDR1 is MNHEY and CDR2 is SVGEGT. The CDR3, as DNA: TGTGCCAGCTCACTCGGGACAGGGGGGAAACTGTTTTTT. This encodes CASSLGTGGKLFF.

This clonotype has more than one count but fewer than ten. The chain couples TRBV6-1 to TRBJ2-1, with D unclear. Trimming removed 1 base at V and 6 bases at J, with 13 bases between. This CDR3 region has 15 residues. CDR1 is MNHNS, CDR2 SASEGT, per germline. CDR3 nucleotide sequence: TGTGCCAGCAGTGAAGGGGTGGGTAGAATCAATGAGCAGTTCTTC. Translated, it gives CASSEGVGRINEQFF.

This clonotype was picked up a small number of times. This CDR3 is CASSGQGGGYTF. As DNA, the CDR3 is TGTGCCAGCAGCGGACAGGGAGGCGGCTACACCTTC. This sequence joins TRBV7-3 and TRBJ1-2; 8 positions agree with TRBD1. Germline V gene lookup returns CDR1 SGHTA and CDR2 FQGTGA. The V segment lost 5 bases and the J segment 8 bases; nucleotides outside the gene matches: 4. The CDR3 contains 12 residues.